This T cell receptor (beta chain) was sequenced during a study of regulatory T cells in long-lasting Graves disease. V was shortened by 4 bases and J by 3 bases, with 19 bases between the two germline ends. The CDR3 loop spans 15 amino acids. Germline CDR1 reads DFQATT; CDR2 reads SNEGSKA (reference sequence). Regarding time point: persistent/refractory GD, antithyroid drugs over 5 years with positive TRAb. PBMCs provided the RNA from which the TCR library was made. For TCR beta, libraries came from iRepertoire HTBI primers and Arm-PCR of CDR3 regions. One entry per CDR3 protein, called by TCRdb with MiXCR from the multiplex PCR reads. The sample has roughly 430,000 distinct CDR3 sequences; about 21% are singletons.

The sequence was collected from a female donor with Graves disease. The starting material was peripheral blood mononuclear cells (PBMCs), obtained when the disease was refractory, from a patient treated with antithyroid drugs. The J gene is TRBJ2-7, the V gene TRBV20-1, with unresolved D. The CDR3 loop is CSATTVANNGYEQYF. CDR3 sequence (DNA): TGCAGTGCTACCACCGTTGCAAACAACGGCTACGAGCAGTACTTC.